The clone carrying this T cell receptor (beta chain) turned up a few times. The sample is drawn from a study of shared clonotypes between healthy human individuals. Positive CCR7 selection of CD45RO-negative cells yielded the naive CD8 cells, and terminally differentiated effector memory CD45RA+ cells were excluded. The method was immunoSEQ multiplex PCR; TCRdb's version includes in-frame clones alone and lacks a portion of them. This sample has about 2.1 million clones, with 80% to 95% found just once. The CDR3 totals 14 residues. Germline CDR1 and CDR2: MGHRA and YSYEKL. The germline V and J ends were trimmed by 4 bases and 7 bases, with 14 bases remaining between them.

The genes are TRBV4-1 and TRBJ1-5; tentatively, D is TRBD1 (6 bases). This clonotype was obtained from a man aged 18-30 years in good health. Some clones in this sample may be carry-over from other donors' samples. The specimen was naive CD8+ T cells from PBMCs. CDR3 residues: CASSPSPGEQPQHF. DNA of the CDR3: TGCGCCAGCAGCCCCAGCCCAGGGGAACAGCCCCAGCATTTT.